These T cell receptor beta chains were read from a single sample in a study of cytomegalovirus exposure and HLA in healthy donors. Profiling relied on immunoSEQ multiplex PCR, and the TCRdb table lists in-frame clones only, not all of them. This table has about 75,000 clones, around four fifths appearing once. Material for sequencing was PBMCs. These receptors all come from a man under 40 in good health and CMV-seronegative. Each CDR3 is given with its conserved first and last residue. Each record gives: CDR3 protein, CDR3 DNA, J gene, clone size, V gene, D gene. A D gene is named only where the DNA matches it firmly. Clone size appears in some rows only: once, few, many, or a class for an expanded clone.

CASSFPPSGIRETQYF	TGCGCCAGCAGCTTCCCTCCCAGCGGGATACGAGAGACCCAGTACTTC	TRBJ2-5	.	TRBV5-1	TRBD2
CASSLGAALYEQYF	TGTGCCAGCAGCTTGGGGGCCGCCCTCTACGAGCAGTACTTC	TRBJ2-7	.	TRBV5-6	.
CASSESLTRVHTGELFF	TGCGCCAGCAGTGAGTCCCTGACGAGGGTACACACCGGGGAGCTGTTTTTT	TRBJ2-2	.	TRBV10-2	.
CASSLSGGGYTF	TGTGCCAGCAGCTTATCAGGGGGAGGCTACACCTTC	TRBJ1-2	.	TRBV7-9	TRBD1
CASSFLGLYNEQFF	TGCGCCAGCAGCTTCCTTGGACTGTACAATGAGCAGTTCTTC	TRBJ2-1	.	TRBV5-1	.
CASRRDSSYGYTF	TGTGCCAGCAGACGGGACTCCAGCTATGGCTACACCTTC	TRBJ1-2	.	TRBV7-9	.
CASRLATSGPDTQYF	TGTGCCAGTAGGCTTGCGACTAGCGGCCCAGATACGCAGTATTTT	TRBJ2-3	.	TRBV19	TRBD2
CASRKSGNQPQHF	TGTGCCAGCAGGAAATCAGGGAATCAGCCCCAGCATTTT	TRBJ1-5	.	TRBV28	.
CARGGDSGNTIYF	TGTGCCAGAGGGGGGGACTCTGGAAACACCATATATTTT	TRBJ1-3	few	TRBV7-9	.
CASSSGSLNQPQHF	TGCGCCAGCAGCTCCGGGTCCCTGAATCAGCCCCAGCATTTT	TRBJ1-5	.	TRBV5-1	.
CASRTTGTANEKLFF	TGCGCCAGCAGAACTACCGGGACAGCAAATGAAAAACTGTTTTTT	TRBJ1-4	.	TRBV5-1	TRBD1
CAINSGRDRATINEQFF	TGTGCCATCAATAGCGGTCGGGACAGAGCCACCATCAATGAGCAGTTCTTC	TRBJ2-1	.	TRBV2	.
CASSAGTVSNYGYTF	TGTGCCAGCAGTGCTGGGACAGTTTCCAACTATGGCTACACCTTC	TRBJ1-2	few	TRBV6-1	TRBD1
CASSTGLRQPQHF	TGTGCCAGCAGTACAGGGCTACGGCAGCCCCAGCATTTT	TRBJ1-5	.	TRBV27	.
CASSLDGGSNQPQHF	TGCGCCAGCAGCTTGGATGGCGGGAGCAATCAGCCCCAGCATTTT	TRBJ1-5	.	TRBV5-1	.
CASRLAGPYTDTQYF	TGTGCCAGCAGGTTAGCGGGGCCTTACACAGATACGCAGTATTTT	TRBJ2-3	.	TRBV7-9	TRBD2
CASSSWTEKEETQYF	TGTGCCAGCAGCTCCTGGACAGAAAAAGAAGAGACCCAGTACTTC	TRBJ2-5	.	TRBV11-3	.
CASSQEEQTGSSPLHF	TGCGCCAGCAGCCAAGAAGAGCAGACAGGGTCCTCACCCCTCCACTTT	TRBJ1-6	once	TRBV4-3	TRBD1
CASSQGTGYDQPQHF	TGTGCCAGCAGCCAAGGGACAGGGTATGATCAGCCCCAGCATTTT	TRBJ1-5	.	TRBV14	TRBD1
CASSPTGGANNEQFF	TGTGCCAGCAGTCCCACGGGGGGGGCAAACAATGAGCAGTTCTTC	TRBJ2-1	.	TRBV6-4	TRBD2
CASSLTGITDTQYF	TGTGCCAGCAGCTTAACAGGGATCACAGATACGCAGTATTTT	TRBJ2-3	once	TRBV7-9	.
CSVEEVIAGGEQFF	TGCAGCGTTGAAGAGGTAATAGCGGGAGGGGAGCAGTTCTTC	TRBJ2-1	once	TRBV29-1	TRBD2
CASARGTDNSYEQYF	TGTGCCAGCGCTAGGGGGACCGACAATTCCTACGAGCAGTACTTC	TRBJ2-7	.	TRBV6-5	.
CASTPGTGGNEKLFF	TGTGCCAGCACCCCAGGCACAGGGGGGAATGAAAAACTGTTTTTT	TRBJ1-4	.	TRBV27	TRBD1
CASSQGVLSYGYTF	TGTGCCAGCAGTCAGGGGGTTCTATCCTATGGCTACACCTTC	TRBJ1-2	.	TRBV6-5	TRBD1
CASSLKQGGLSYEQYF	TGCGCCAGCAGCCTCAAACAGGGGGGGCTTTCCTACGAGCAGTACTTC	TRBJ2-7	.	TRBV5-1	.
CASSSAQGDTEAFF	TGTGCCAGCAGTTCCGCTCAGGGGGACACTGAAGCTTTCTTT	TRBJ1-1	.	TRBV28	TRBD1
CASSLQQGADQPQHF	TGTGCCAGCAGCTTACAACAGGGGGCGGATCAGCCCCAGCATTTT	TRBJ1-5	.	TRBV7-8	TRBD1
CASIGAGRTQYF	TGTGCCAGCATTGGCGCGGGGAGGACCCAGTACTTC	TRBJ2-5	once	TRBV6-5	.
CASSPTSGTGGGEAFF	TGTGCCAGCTCACCTACTTCCGGGACAGGGGGCGGTGAAGCTTTCTTT	TRBJ1-1	.	TRBV18	TRBD1
CASSPTGPSTDTQYF	TGCGCCAGCAGCCCCACGGGTCCCAGCACAGATACGCAGTATTTT	TRBJ2-3	once	TRBV5-1	.
CASQVGGSSYEQYF	TGTGCCAGCCAAGTAGGGGGCAGCTCCTACGAGCAGTACTTC	TRBJ2-7	few	TRBV2	TRBD1
CASRHAQLHTQYF	TGTGCCAGCCGACATGCTCAACTCCATACGCAGTATTTT	TRBJ2-3	.	TRBV5-4	.
CASRQYNSPLHF	TGTGCCAGCAGGCAGTATAATTCACCCCTCCACTTT	TRBJ1-6	few	TRBV6-5	.
CASSQASGRVVWQFF	TGCGCCAGCAGCCAAGCTAGCGGGAGGGTGGTATGGCAGTTCTTC	TRBJ2-1	.	TRBV4-3	TRBD2
CASSTDRKDTQYF	TGTGCCAGCAGCACCGACAGGAAAGATACGCAGTATTTT	TRBJ2-3	.	TRBV7-3	.
CASSQASRAGLQETQYF	TGTGCCAGCAGCCAAGCCTCCCGAGCGGGCCTCCAAGAGACCCAGTACTTC	TRBJ2-5	.	TRBV4-2	.
CASSWATLNTEAFF	TGTGCCAGCTCCTGGGCTACTCTGAACACTGAAGCTTTCTTT	TRBJ1-1	.	TRBV18	.
CARRKGVPYPTDTQYF	TGTGCCAGAAGAAAAGGGGTACCCTACCCCACAGATACGCAGTATTTT	TRBJ2-3	.	TRBV19	.
CASSWWATSTDTQYF	TGTGCCAGCAGTTGGTGGGCGACCAGCACAGATACGCAGTATTTT	TRBJ2-3	few	TRBV27	.
CASSLRRGQTYEQYF	TGTGCCAGCAGCTTAAGGAGGGGGCAAACCTACGAGCAGTACTTC	TRBJ2-7	.	TRBV11-2	.
CATDRGSNQPQHF	TGTGCCACGGACAGGGGAAGCAATCAGCCCCAGCATTTT	TRBJ1-5	.	TRBV19	TRBD1
CASSSQGRITEAFF	TGTGCCAGCAGTTCACAGGGACGGATCACTGAAGCTTTCTTT	TRBJ1-1	.	TRBV27	.
CASSRDWKETQYF	TGTGCCAGTAGTAGGGACTGGAAAGAGACCCAGTACTTC	TRBJ2-5	.	TRBV19	.
CASSLPRGLSNEQFF	TGCGCCAGCAGCTTACCCAGGGGGCTTAGCAATGAGCAGTTCTTC	TRBJ2-1	.	TRBV4-1	TRBD1
CASRTSGGYNEQFF	TGCGCCAGCAGAACTAGCGGGGGTTACAATGAGCAGTTCTTC	TRBJ2-1	.	TRBV4-1	TRBD2
CASSLPRRGSTDTQYF	TGTGCCAGCAGCTTACCCAGGCGGGGGAGCACAGATACGCAGTATTTT	TRBJ2-3	.	TRBV7-8	TRBD2
CAWRGALYNSPLHF	TGTGCCTGGAGGGGGGCCCTCTATAATTCACCCCTCCACTTT	TRBJ1-6	few	TRBV30	.
CAIGLEGNTEAFF	TGTGCCATCGGGCTCGAGGGGAACACTGAAGCTTTCTTT	TRBJ1-1	.	TRBV10-3	.
CASSTQSSGIDEQFF	TGTGCCAGCTCTACCCAGAGTAGCGGGATAGATGAGCAGTTCTTC	TRBJ2-1	.	TRBV14	TRBD2
CASSRDSGEAFF	TGTGCCAGCTCGAGGGACAGCGGTGAAGCTTTCTTT	TRBJ1-1	once	TRBV18	TRBD1
CASSEGTSDYYEQYF	TGTGCCAGCAGCGAAGGAACTAGCGACTACTACGAGCAGTACTTC	TRBJ2-7	.	TRBV9	TRBD2
CATSRTGDEQYF	TGTGCCACCAGCAGGACAGGGGACGAGCAGTACTTC	TRBJ2-7	.	TRBV15	TRBD1
CASSFRGDRGNYGYTF	TGTGCCAGCAGCTTTAGAGGTGACAGGGGGAACTATGGCTACACCTTC	TRBJ1-2	.	TRBV13	TRBD1
CASSVFWMISGGAGEPDTQYF	TGTGCCAGCAGCGTATTTTGGATGATTAGCGGGGGGGCCGGGGAGCCAGATACGCAGTATTTT	TRBJ2-3	.	TRBV9	TRBD2
CASSDLSGAGANVLTF	TGTGCCAGCAGTGACTTATCAGGGGCCGGGGCCAACGTCCTGACTTTC	TRBJ2-6	.	TRBV6-4	.
CASSPGQGVAKNIQYF	TGTGCCAGCAGCCCCGGACAGGGGGTGGCCAAAAACATTCAGTACTTC	TRBJ2-4	.	TRBV4-2	TRBD1